One and the same sample provided the 28 T cell receptor beta chains below, sequenced in a study of T cells expressing NK-cell markers (dated by TCRdb to the early 2020s). Library creation used 5' RACE. Sequencing was performed on an Illumina HiSeq 2000. The reads underwent TCRdb reprocessing, giving one record for each CDR3 protein sequence and no DNA. The data table for this sample lists around 280,000 distinct CDR3 sequences. 0.39% of the sample is held by the ten biggest clonotypes. The material sequenced was blood T cells: a sorted CD56 or NKG2C T cell subset, CD4+ or CD8+ T cells, or bulk PBMC T cells (not recorded which). The receptors stem from a man aged 18 to 30 in good health. Donor details come from another sample of the same person, matched by shared clones.

This rearrangement joins TRBV9 to TRBJ2-2; the TRBD1 assignment by TCRdb is unverifiable without DNA. Germline V gene data show CDR1 as SGDLS and CDR2 as YYNGEE. This CDR3 is built from 15 residues. CDR3: CASSVQGAPTGELFF.

The chain carries TRBV20-1 and TRBJ1-5; without DNA, the TCRdb call of TRBD1 cannot be checked. This CDR3 has 13 residues. Germline V gene sequence: CDR1 DFQATT, CDR2 SNEGSKA (reference sequence). CDR3 amino acids: CSALRGWDQPQHF.

The chain carries TRBV6-1 and TRBJ2-2; TCRdb's D call, TRBD1, is unchecked because there is no DNA. From germline, CDR1 is MNHNS and CDR2 SASEGT. The length of the CDR3 is 15 residues. The CDR3 protein is CASSGDTFFTGELFF.

The gene calls are TRBV20-1 and TRBJ2-6; the D gene TCRdb calls, TRBD1, cannot be checked with no DNA. The CDR3 totals 15 residues. Germline assignment: CDR1 DFQATT and CDR2 SNEGSKA (reference sequence). The CDR3 sequence: CSAPVGTTGANVLTF.

The chain uses TRBV19 and TRBJ1-6; absent DNA, TCRdb's TRBD1 call cannot be checked. Germline V gene sequence: CDR1 LNHDA, CDR2 SQIVND (reference sequence). The CDR3 loop spans 15 amino acids. CDR3 sequence reads: CASSIRTGNNSPLHF.

The chain links TRBV2 to TRBJ2-1; TCRdb returns TRBD1, unconfirmable since there is no DNA. CDR1 is SNHLY, CDR2 FYNNEI, per germline. CDR3 length equals 13 residues. The CDR3 loop is CARGDRGTNEQFF.

The chain combines TRBV15 with TRBJ2-1; TCRdb picks TRBD2, but there is no DNA to check that call. Germline lookup yields CDR1 LNHNV and CDR2 YYDKDF (reference sequence). The CDR3 is made up of 15 amino acids. CDR3 residues: CATSRGLAANNEQFF.

V gene TRBV12-3 or TRBV12-4 combines with J gene TRBJ2-1. The CDR3 length is 12 residues. CDR3 region: CASSLRYNEQFF.

The chain joins TRBV18 to TRBJ1-5. The CDR3 is 16 amino acids. Germline CDR1 reads KGHSH; CDR2 reads LQKENI. CDR3 residues: CASSLTYGDSNQPQHF.

The V and J genes are TRBV19 and TRBJ2-3; TCRdb selects TRBD2, and the lack of DNA leaves this call unchecked. The V gene's germline CDR1 is LNHDA and CDR2 SQIVND (reference sequence). The CDR3 is made up of 14 amino acids. CDR3 in amino acids: CASKISGTTDTQYF. The variable domain in full, completed from reference TRBV19 and TRBJ2-3, reads DGGITQSPKYLFRKEGQNVTLSCEQNLNHDAMYWYRQDPGQGLRLIYYSQIVNDFQKGDIAEGYSVSREKKESFPLTVTSAQKNPTAFYLCASKISGTTDTQYFGPGTRLTVL.

The chain employs TRBV20-1 and TRBJ2-7; the D call from TCRdb, TRBD1, cannot be confirmed without DNA. The CDR3 covers 15 residues. Germline lookup yields CDR1 DFQATT and CDR2 SNEGSKA (reference sequence). CDR3 residues: CSARVGSTGGDEQYF.

V usage is TRBV20-1 and J usage is TRBJ2-7; the TCRdb D gene call, TRBD2, has no DNA to confirm it. The CDR3 is 14 residues long. Germline lookup yields CDR1 DFQATT and CDR2 SNEGSKA (reference sequence). The CDR3 sequence: CSARVGTSVYEQYF.

This chain uses TRBV12-3 or TRBV12-4 with TRBJ2-3. This CDR3 spans 12 amino acids. The CDR3 region is CASSYYTDTQYF.

This chain joins TRBV12-3 or TRBV12-4 and TRBJ1-5; TCRdb picks TRBD1, but there is no DNA to check that call. This CDR3 contains 15 residues. The CDR3: CASSQDRVWGQPQHF.

The J gene is TRBJ2-2, the V gene TRBV20-1. Germline CDR1 and CDR2: DFQATT and SNEGSKA (reference sequence). The CDR3 extends over 13 amino acids. This CDR3 is CSASDWGGRELFF.

The genes are TRBV30 and TRBJ1-1. Germline V gives CDR1 GTSNPN, CDR2 SVGIG (reference sequence). The length of the CDR3 is 14 residues. This CDR3 is CAWREQGLFTEAFF.

This chain joins TRBV29-1 and TRBJ2-3; TCRdb lists TRBD1, though no DNA is available to test this call. Germline CDR1 SQVTM, CDR2 ANQGSEA. CDR3 size: 14 residues. CDR3 amino acids: CSVGGPSSTDTQYF.

The chain couples TRBV9 to TRBJ2-2; checking the TCRdb D call of TRBD1 is not possible without DNA. CDR3 length equals 16 residues. In germline, CDR1 is SGDLS, CDR2 YYNGEE. The chain's CDR3 is CASSVVRTGVHGELFF.

The chain's CDR3 is CASSYSTSYEQYF. The chain is built from TRBV6-2 or TRBV6-3 and TRBJ2-7. This CDR3 comprises 13 residues. Germline CDR1 MNHEY, CDR2 SVGEGT.

This chain joins TRBV6-1 and TRBJ2-2; TCRdb returns TRBD1, unconfirmable since there is no DNA. This CDR3 contains 15 residues. Germline CDR1 reads MNHNS; CDR2 reads SASEGT. CDR3 sequence: CASSEFMGVTGELFF.

V usage is TRBV5-4 and J usage is TRBJ2-5. Looked up from germline, CDR1 is SGHNT and CDR2 is YYREEE (reference sequence). This CDR3 comprises 15 residues. The CDR3 sequence: CASSSRVGMQETQYF.

The chain employs TRBV24-1 and TRBJ2-1; the D call of TRBD1 rests on TCRdb alone, since no DNA is present to check it. CDR3 length equals 16 residues. Germline V gives CDR1 KGHDR, CDR2 SFDVKD. The CDR3 protein is CATSDPTPGVNNEQFF.

The CDR3 here is CASSPWPGDSYGYTF. The chain links TRBV18 to TRBJ1-2. The germline V gene encodes CDR1 KGHSH and CDR2 LQKENI. The CDR3 is 15 amino acids.

The genes are TRBV5-1 and TRBJ2-2. Germline loops: CDR1 SGHRS, CDR2 YFSETQ. The CDR3 runs to 14 residues. The CDR3 loop is CASSLRGNTGELFF.

V is TRBV7-9 and J is TRBJ1-5. Germline CDR1 SEHNR, CDR2 FQNEAQ (reference sequence). The CDR3 loop spans 13 amino acids. This CDR3 is CASSLSSNQPQHF.

This chain uses TRBV7-2 with TRBJ2-7; TCRdb reports TRBD2, a call that lacks DNA to check it against. Germline V lookup: CDR1 SGHTA, CDR2 FQGNSA. The CDR3 runs 13 residues. CDR3 sequence: CASSSSHSYEQYF.

The rearrangement joins TRBV20-1 to TRBJ2-1; the TRBD1 assignment by TCRdb is unverifiable without DNA. Germline CDR1 is DFQATT and CDR2 is SNEGSKA (reference sequence). CDR3 length: 17 residues. This CDR3 is CSAETLGGGSSYNEQFF.

This chain joins TRBV20-1 and TRBJ2-5; the D call from TCRdb, TRBD2, cannot be confirmed without DNA. Germline values: CDR1 DFQATT, CDR2 SNEGSKA (reference sequence). This CDR3 is 15 amino acids long. This chain's CDR3 is CSARDRPRMRETQYF.